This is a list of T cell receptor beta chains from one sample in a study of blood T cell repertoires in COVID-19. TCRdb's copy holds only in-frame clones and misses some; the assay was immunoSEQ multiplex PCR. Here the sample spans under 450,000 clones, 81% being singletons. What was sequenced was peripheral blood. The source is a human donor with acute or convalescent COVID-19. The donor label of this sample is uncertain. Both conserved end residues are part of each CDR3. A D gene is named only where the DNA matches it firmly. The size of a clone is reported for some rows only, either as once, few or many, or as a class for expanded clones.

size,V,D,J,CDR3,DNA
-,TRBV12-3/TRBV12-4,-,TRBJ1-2,CASRRDKGYTF,TGTGCCAGCAGGCGCGATAAGGGCTACACCTTC
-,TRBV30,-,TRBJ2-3,CAWSRGRTDTQYF,TGTGCCTGGAGTAGGGGCCGCACAGATACGCAGTATTTT
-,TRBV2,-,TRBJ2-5,CASSENRRGRRETQYF,TGTGCCAGCAGTGAAAATAGGAGAGGCCGCCGGGAGACCCAGTACTTC
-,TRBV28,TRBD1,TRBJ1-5,CATRDRGGGSNQPQHF,TGTGCCACTCGGGACAGGGGCGGCGGTAGCAATCAGCCCCAGCATTTT
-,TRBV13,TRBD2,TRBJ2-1,CASSLTGLAIEQFF,TGTGCCAGCAGCTTGACGGGACTAGCAATCGAGCAGTTCTTC
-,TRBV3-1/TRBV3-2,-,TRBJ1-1,CASSHTQANTEAFF,TGTGCCAGCAGCCATACACAGGCGAACACTGAAGCTTTCTTT
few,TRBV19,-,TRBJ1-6,CASSVTWDIYNSPLHF,TGTGCCAGTAGTGTGACCTGGGACATCTATAATTCACCCCTCCACTTT
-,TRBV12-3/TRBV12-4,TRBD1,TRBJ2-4,CASSRTGINIQYF,TGTGCCAGCAGCAGGACAGGGATAAACATTCAGTACTTC
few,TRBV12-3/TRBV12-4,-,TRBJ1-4,CASRGEKLFF,TGTGCCAGCCGGGGTGAAAAACTGTTTTTT
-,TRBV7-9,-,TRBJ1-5,CASSLGEASNQPQHF,TGTGCCAGCAGCTTAGGAGAAGCTAGCAATCAGCCCCAGCATTTT
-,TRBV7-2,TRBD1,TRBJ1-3,CASSVMTGYGNTIYF,TGTGCCAGCAGCGTAATGACAGGGTACGGAAACACCATATATTTT
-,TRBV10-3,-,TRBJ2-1,CAISDILNEQFF,TGTGCCATCAGTGACATTTTGAATGAGCAGTTCTTC
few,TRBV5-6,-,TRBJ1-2,CASSLTRVLRYGYTF,TGTGCCAGCAGCTTGACGAGGGTTCTTCGCTATGGCTACACCTTC
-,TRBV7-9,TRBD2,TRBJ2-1,CASSLIRLAGNEQFF,TGTGCCAGCAGCTTAATTCGGCTAGCGGGCAATGAGCAGTTCTTC
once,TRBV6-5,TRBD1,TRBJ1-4,CASSGTVGEKLFF,TGTGCCAGCAGCGGGACAGTCGGCGAAAAACTGTTTTTT
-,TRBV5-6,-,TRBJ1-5,CASSLNREYSNQPQHF,TGTGCCAGCAGCTTGAACAGGGAATATAGCAATCAGCCCCAGCATTTT
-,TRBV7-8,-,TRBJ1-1,CASSSILNTEAFF,TGTGCCAGCAGCTCCATCCTGAACACTGAAGCTTTCTTT
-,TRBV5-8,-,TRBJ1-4,CASSPSHRNEKLFF,TGTGCCAGCAGCCCTTCTCACAGGAATGAAAAACTGTTTTTT
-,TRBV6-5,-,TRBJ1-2,CASSSISGAGYGYTF,TGTGCCAGCAGTTCCATCTCAGGGGCTGGGTATGGCTACACCTTC
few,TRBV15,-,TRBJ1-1,CATTPDRNTEAFF,TGTGCCACCACCCCCGACAGGAACACTGAAGCTTTCTTT
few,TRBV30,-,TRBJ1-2,CAWSNGGLGGYTF,TGTGCCTGGAGTAACGGGGGGCTTGGTGGCTACACCTTC
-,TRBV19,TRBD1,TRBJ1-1,CASSATGFGTEAFF,TGTGCCAGTAGTGCGACAGGGTTTGGCACTGAAGCTTTCTTT
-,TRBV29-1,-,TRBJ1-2,CSVWEDGYTF,TGCAGCGTTTGGGAGGATGGCTACACCTTC
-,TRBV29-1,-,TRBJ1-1,CSVRLEGKSNTEAFF,TGCAGCGTTCGTCTTGAGGGAAAGAGCAACACTGAAGCTTTCTTT
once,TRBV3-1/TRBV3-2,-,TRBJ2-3,CASSPLVASSTQYF,TGTGCCAGCAGCCCTCTGGTAGCTAGTTCTACGCAGTATTTT
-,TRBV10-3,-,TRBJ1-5,CATRGGSEPQHF,TGTGCCACCCGGGGGGGTTCTGAGCCCCAGCATTTT
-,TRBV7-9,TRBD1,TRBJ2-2,CASSDPGTAARTGELFF,TGTGCCAGCAGCGACCCCGGGACAGCTGCCAGGACCGGGGAGCTGTTTTTT
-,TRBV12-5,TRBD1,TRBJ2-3,CASGSPTYRGADTQYF,TGTGCTAGTGGTTCCCCCACCTACAGGGGTGCAGATACGCAGTATTTT
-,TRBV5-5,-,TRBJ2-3,CASSLDYRTDTQYF,TGTGCCAGCAGCTTGGACTACCGCACAGATACGCAGTATTTT
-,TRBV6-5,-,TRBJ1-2,CASSYAGYGYTF,TGTGCCAGCAGTTACGCCGGGTATGGCTACACCTTC
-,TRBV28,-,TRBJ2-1,CASSPPGWDSYNEQFF,TGTGCCAGCAGTCCCCCAGGGTGGGACTCCTACAATGAGCAGTTCTTC
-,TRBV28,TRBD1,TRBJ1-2,CASSSRDRVVYGYTF,TGTGCCAGCAGTTCACGGGACAGGGTTGTATATGGCTACACCTTC
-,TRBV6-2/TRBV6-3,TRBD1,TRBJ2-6,CASSSDRTSSGANVLTF,TGTGCCAGCAGTTCGGACAGGACCAGCTCTGGGGCCAACGTCCTGACTTTC
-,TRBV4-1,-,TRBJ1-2,CASSLSSAGVAGVGYTF,TGCGCCAGCAGCCTTTCCTCCGCCGGGGTCGCAGGCGTGGGCTACACCTTC
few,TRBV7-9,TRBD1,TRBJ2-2,CASSPTRTTGDYTGELFF,TGTGCCAGCAGCCCCACTAGGACGACAGGGGATTACACCGGGGAGCTGTTTTTT
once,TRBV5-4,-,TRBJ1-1,CATGGANTEAFF,TGTGCCACCGGGGGGGCGAACACTGAAGCTTTCTTT
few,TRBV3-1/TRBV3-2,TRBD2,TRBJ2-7,CASSHAGLAGRYEQYF,TGTGCCAGCAGCCACGCGGGACTAGCGGGGCGCTACGAGCAGTACTTC
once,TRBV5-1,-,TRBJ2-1,CASSLQGGGIGEQFF,TGCGCCAGCAGCTTGCAGGGAGGGGGAATCGGTGAGCAGTTCTTC
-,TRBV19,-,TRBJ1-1,CAAGRGGNTEAFF,TGTGCCGCCGGGCGGGGTGGAAACACTGAAGCTTTCTTT
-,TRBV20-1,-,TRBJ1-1,CSAGQNTEAFF,TGCAGTGCTGGACAGAACACTGAAGCTTTCTTT
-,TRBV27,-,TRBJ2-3,CATWGVDTQYF,TGTGCCACCTGGGGAGTGGATACGCAGTATTTT
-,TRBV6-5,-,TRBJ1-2,CASRADIYGYTF,TGTGCCAGCAGGGCGGACATCTATGGCTACACCTTC
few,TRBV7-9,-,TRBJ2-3,CASSSITDTQYF,TGTGCCAGCAGCTCAATCACAGATACGCAGTATTTT
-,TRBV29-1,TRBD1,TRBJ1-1,CSVEEGTVNTEAFF,TGCAGCGTTGAAGAGGGGACAGTGAACACTGAAGCTTTCTTT
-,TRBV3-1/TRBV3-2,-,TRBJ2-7,CASSQVRAGEQYF,TGTGCCAGCAGCCAAGTACGAGCGGGTGAGCAGTACTTC
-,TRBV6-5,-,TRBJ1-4,CASSYTENEKLFF,TGTGCCAGCAGTTACACCGAGAATGAAAAACTGTTTTTT
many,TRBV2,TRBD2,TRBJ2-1,CASSVTGRALNEQFF,TGTGCCAGCAGTGTGACCGGGAGGGCCTTGAATGAGCAGTTCTTC
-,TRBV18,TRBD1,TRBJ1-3,CASSPTGEPSGNTIYF,TGTGCCAGCTCACCAACAGGGGAACCCTCTGGAAACACCATATATTTT
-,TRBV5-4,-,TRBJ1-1,CASSPPASLRGGNTEAFF,TGTGCCAGCAGCCCCCCCGCCTCCCTTCGCGGGGGGAACACTGAAGCTTTCTTT
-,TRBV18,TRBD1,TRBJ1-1,CASSQPGGSGAFF,TGTGCCAGCTCACAGCCAGGGGGCAGTGGCGCTTTCTTT